Shown below are 7 T cell receptor beta chains from a single sample sequenced in a study of T cells after yellow fever vaccination. Each CDR3 protein gets one entry after TCRdb re-called the 5' RACE reads with MiXCR. The table lists just over 300,000 distinct CDR3 sequences, more than 3% of them singletons, with 20% to 25% in the top ten. The material sequenced was PBMCs, taken on the day of the yellow fever booster vaccination. The receptors were sampled from a man aged 18 to 35 who received the YFV17D yellow fever vaccine.

This clonotype was recorded many times. The chain uses TRBV4-3 and TRBJ2-7; 10 positions agree with TRBD1. This CDR3 region has 13 residues. Germline V lookup: CDR1 LGHNA, CDR2 YSLEER. The ends lost 5 bases at V and 8 bases at J; junction bases unmatched: 6. CDR3 protein: CASSEDRGSKQYV. In DNA form, the CDR3 reads TGCGCCAGCAGCGAGGACAGGGGGAGCAAGCAGTACGTC.

This clonotype turned up a few times. The chain recombines TRBV10-3 with TRBJ1-1; TRBD1 might be the D (6 bases). Trimming took 0 bases from V and 4 from J, leaving 12 bases between them. This CDR3 contains 15 residues. Looked up from germline, CDR1 is ENHRY and CDR2 is SYGVKD. CDR3 nucleotide sequence: TGTGCCATCAGTGAGTCCCTCGGGGGCAGCACTGAAGCTTTCTTT. Its protein product is CAISESLGGSTEAFF.

This clonotype was counted at least ten times. The chain links TRBV6-5 to TRBJ2-1, with a weak D call TRBD1 (5 bases). The CDR3 has 13 residues. CDR1 and CDR2 from the germline V gene are MNHEY and SVGAGI. The V end was cut by 6 bases, the J end by 8 bases, with 14 bases between. Here the CDR3 DNA reads TGTGCCAGCAGCCCCCAGGGTAGCCATGAGCAGTTCTTC. This codes for CASSPQGSHEQFF.

This clonotype has a count of ten or more. The genes are TRBV7-9 and TRBJ2-7; perhaps TRBD2 as D (6 bases). This CDR3 spans 17 amino acids. Trimming pared 4 bases from V and 3 bases from J, leaving 22 bases between. CDR1 and CDR2 (germline): SEHNR, FQNEAQ (reference sequence). CDR3 loop: CASSSVRGGEVIYEQYF. The CDR3 DNA reads as TGTGCCAGCAGCTCGGTTCGGGGAGGAGAGGTAATCTACGAGCAGTACTTC. Full variable domain (remainder filled in from reference TRBV7-9 and TRBJ2-7): DTGVSQNPRHKITKRGQNVTFRCDPISEHNRLYWYRQTLGQGPEFLTYFQNEAQLEKSRLLSDRFSAERPKGSFSTLEIQRTEQGDSAMYLCASSSVRGGEVIYEQYFGPGTRLTVT.

This clonotype has more than one count but fewer than ten. The chain uses TRBV5-5 and TRBJ1-5; a weak D match, TRBD1 (6 bases). The length of the CDR3 is 14 residues. V gave up 4 bases and J gave up 5 bases, with 13 bases separating them. CDR1 is SGHKS, CDR2 YYEKEE, per germline (reference sequence). CDR3 region: CASSLEGGHQPQHF. CDR3 bases: TGTGCCAGCAGCCTCGAGGGGGGGCATCAGCCCCAGCATTTT.

This clonotype was detected many times. The chain carries TRBV5-1 and TRBJ2-5; maybe TRBD1 (5 bases). The V gene lost 0 bases and the J gene lost 2 bases, with 8 bases spanning the gap. This CDR3 has 14 residues. Germline CDR1 SGHRS, CDR2 YFSETQ. The CDR3 sequence is CASSLDRIQETQYF. For the CDR3, the DNA is TGCGCCAGCAGCTTGGACAGGATACAAGAGACCCAGTACTTC. The variable domain in full, completed from reference TRBV5-1 and TRBJ2-5, reads KAGVTQTPRYLIKTRGQQVTLSCSPISGHRSVSWYQQTPGQGLQFLFEYFSETQRNKGNFPGRFSGRQFSNSRSEMNVSTLELGDSALYLCASSLDRIQETQYFGPGTRLLVL.

This clonotype was seen at least ten times. This sequence joins TRBV7-9 and TRBJ2-6; 7 nucleotides align to TRBD1. After removal of 5 bases from V and 2 bases from J, the junction contained 12 bases not matched to a gene. Germline V lookup: CDR1 SEHNR, CDR2 FQNEAQ (reference sequence). The CDR3 contains 18 residues. CDR3 bases: TGTGCCAGCAGCCCGGGACAGACGGCCGGGGCTGGGGCCAACGTCCTGACTTTC. It yields the protein CASSPGQTAGAGANVLTF.